Following are 31 T cell receptor beta chains from one sample sequenced in a study of shared clonotypes between healthy human individuals. Sequenced by immunoSEQ multiplex PCR; TCRdb stores in-frame clones only, minus some. Of around 1.5 million clones listed, around 98% are singletons. The sample consisted of naive CD4+ T cells sorted from blood. Subset of the sample: CD45RA+ positively selected. The receptors come from a man aged 25-45 years in good health.

The chain is built from TRBV5-8 and TRBJ2-1; unclear D gene. Germline V gives CDR1 SGHTS, CDR2 YDEGEE. The CDR3 consists of 13 residues. V was trimmed by 0 bases and J by 8 bases, leaving 9 bases between them. The CDR3 bases are TGTGCCAGCAGCTTGGACAGAGGCGATGAGCAGTTCTTC. Translating it yields CASSLDRGDEQFF. Variable domain in full (rest from reference TRBV5-8 and TRBJ2-1): EAGVTQSPTHLIKTRGQQATLRCSPISGHTSVYWYQQALGLGLQFLLWYDEGEERNRGNFPPRFSGRQFPNYSSELNVNALELEDSALYLCASSLDRGDEQFFGPGTRLTVL.

This clone was detected once. This chain uses TRBV5-1 with TRBJ2-3; D may be TRBD2 (5 bases). V lost 0 bases, J lost 4 bases, and 15 bases lay in between. CDR1 and CDR2 from the germline V gene are SGHRS and YFSETQ. The CDR3 sequence is 16 residues long. CDR3 DNA sequence: TGCGCCAGCAGCTTGGCCGTCGGGGTGGTTCCAGATACGCAGTATTTT. Its translation: CASSLAVGVVPDTQYF.

The chain is built from TRBV28 and TRBJ2-5; TRBD1 or TRBD2 may be the D gene (5 bases each). CDR1 is MDHEN, CDR2 SYDVKM, per germline. Trimming pared 8 bases from V and 5 bases from J, leaving 21 bases between. The CDR3 covers 15 residues. The CDR3 here is CASYGGSLFLETQYF. As DNA, the CDR3 is TGTGCCAGCTATGGGGGTAGCCTTTTTTTGGAGACCCAGTACTTC.

The chain recombines TRBV2 with TRBJ2-3; 9 nucleotides agree with TRBD2. The germline V gene has CDR1 SNHLY and CDR2 FYNNEI. V gave up 6 bases and J gave up 4 bases; unmatched junction bases: 5. This CDR3 spans 14 amino acids. CDR3 coding DNA: TGTGCCAGCAGGCGGGAGGGAGGGCCAGATACGCAGTATTTT. This sequence encodes CASRREGGPDTQYF.

The chain combines TRBV6-1 with TRBJ2-5; D ambiguous. V lost 5 bases and J lost 1, with 5 bases in between. CDR3 length: 12 amino acids. Germline CDR1 is MNHNS and CDR2 is SASEGT. CDR3 residues: CASSMTQETQYF. The CDR3 region has the DNA TGTGCCAGCAGTATGACCCAAGAGACCCAGTACTTC.

The J gene is TRBJ1-5, the V gene TRBV11-2, with TRBD1 matching over 7 bases. This CDR3 is 16 amino acids long. Unmatched junction bases numbered 7, after V lost 5 bases and J lost 0 bases. Germline loops: CDR1 SGHAT, CDR2 FQNNGV. CDR3 residues: CASSPQGSNSNQPQHF. Written as DNA, the CDR3 is TGTGCCAGCAGCCCACAGGGGTCTAATAGCAATCAGCCCCAGCATTTT. Variable domain in full (rest from reference TRBV11-2 and TRBJ1-5): EAGVAQSPRYKIIEKRQSVAFWCNPISGHATLYWYQQILGQGPKLLIQFQNNGVVDDSQLPKDRFSAERLKGVDSTLKIQPAKLEDSAVYLCASSPQGSNSNQPQHFGDGTRLSIL.

This CDR3 is CASSPMNSNQPQHF. The CDR3 nucleotides read TGTGCCAGCTCACCAATGAATAGCAATCAGCCCCAGCATTTT. This rearrangement joins TRBV18 to TRBJ1-5; unclear D gene. Trimming took off 2 bases at V and 0 bases at J, with 5 bases between the two ends. Looked up from germline, CDR1 is KGHSH and CDR2 is LQKENI. CDR3 length: 14 amino acids.

This rearrangement joins TRBV6-4 to TRBJ2-2; possibly TRBD1 for D (6 bases). Germline CDR1 MRHNA, CDR2 SNTAGT. The CDR3 is 16 amino acids. V lost 6 bases, J lost 3 bases, and 17 bases lay in between. CDR3 region: CASRIVNRVYTGELFF. As DNA, the CDR3 is TGTGCCAGCAGAATCGTAAACAGGGTATACACCGGGGAGCTGTTTTTT.

The chain joins TRBV25-1 to TRBJ2-1; D is unclear. In germline, CDR1 is MGHDK, CDR2 SYGVNS. CDR3 length: 13 amino acids. V lost 1 base and J 10 bases, leaving 11 bases between the germline ends. CDR3 DNA: TGTGCCAGCAGTGAATCTGGTGCGGAGGAGCAGTTCTTC. This sequence encodes CASSESGAEEQFF.

This chain links TRBV5-1 with TRBJ2-5; 10 nucleotides line up with TRBD2. In germline, CDR1 is SGHRS, CDR2 YFSETQ. The trim removed 4 bases at V and 3 bases at J, leaving 6 bases unmatched. There are 15 residues in the CDR3. CDR3 sequence reads: CASSNLAGEEETQYF. CDR3 DNA: TGCGCCAGCAGCAATCTAGCGGGAGAGGAAGAGACCCAGTACTTC.

The chain joins TRBV19 to TRBJ2-7; 7 bases agree with TRBD1. The length of the CDR3 is 14 residues. The germline V gene has CDR1 LNHDA and CDR2 SQIVND (reference sequence). The V segment lost 4 bases and the J segment 5 bases; nucleotides outside the gene matches: 8. This CDR3 reads CASSTSDRDHEQYF. DNA of the CDR3: TGTGCCAGTAGTACTTCCGACAGGGACCACGAGCAGTACTTC. The full variable domain, its missing parts supplied by reference TRBV19 and TRBJ2-7, is DGGITQSPKYLFRKEGQNVTLSCEQNLNHDAMYWYRQDPGQGLRLIYYSQIVNDFQKGDIAEGYSVSREKKESFPLTVTSAQKNPTAFYLCASSTSDRDHEQYFGPGTRLTVT.

V and J are TRBV10-3 and TRBJ2-2, with 13 bases lining up with TRBD2. The ends lost 5 bases at V and 8 bases at J; junction bases unmatched: 14. Germline loops: CDR1 ENHRY, CDR2 SYGVKD. The CDR3 covers 18 residues. CDR3 sequence: CAISPEGLAGKGTGELFF. In nucleotides, the CDR3 is TGTGCCATCAGTCCTGAGGGACTAGCGGGAAAAGGGACAGGGGAGCTGTTTTTT.

The chain joins TRBV5-1 to TRBJ2-7, with D possibly TRBD2 on 7 matching bases. The length of the CDR3 is 16 residues. Germline CDR1 reads SGHRS; CDR2 reads YFSETQ. V was cut by 0 bases and J by 5 bases, with 18 bases left in between. CDR3 nucleotide sequence: TGCGCCAGCAGCTTGGCCAATGGCCGGGGGGCCCACGAGCAGTACTTC. It translates to CASSLANGRGAHEQYF.

J is TRBJ1-5 and V is TRBV19; D not resolved. Between the trimmed V and J ends, which lost 5 bases and 2 bases, there was a span of 16 bases. Germline lookup yields CDR1 LNHDA and CDR2 SQIVND (reference sequence). The CDR3 loop spans 16 amino acids. This chain's CDR3 is CASSGRTGLGNQPQHF. CDR3 nucleotide sequence: TGTGCCAGTAGTGGACGGACGGGTTTGGGCAATCAGCCCCAGCATTTT.

This chain uses TRBV5-4 with TRBJ2-2, with 9 nucleotides matching TRBD2. CDR3 length equals 14 residues. CDR1 SGHNT and CDR2 YYREEE come from the germline V gene (reference sequence). V shed 5 bases, J shed 7 bases, and the junction held 6 bases outside the gene matches. The CDR3 here is CASRPGLAVGELFF. CDR3 coding DNA: TGTGCCAGCAGACCGGGACTAGCTGTCGGGGAGCTGTTTTTT.

The gene calls are TRBV7-2 and TRBJ2-3, with D tentatively TRBD1 (6 bases). The ends were cut back, 5 bases at V and 1 base at J, with 13 bases in the middle. The CDR3 is 15 residues long. Germline lookup yields CDR1 SGHTA and CDR2 FQGNSA. The CDR3 region is CASSVLGAGTDTQYF. In DNA, the CDR3 is TGTGCCAGCAGCGTATTGGGGGCCGGCACAGATACGCAGTATTTT.

The V gene is TRBV27, the J gene TRBJ2-7; tentatively, D is TRBD2 (6 bases). V was cut by 6 bases and J by 2 bases, with 14 bases left in between. CDR1 is MNHEY, CDR2 SMNVEV, per germline (reference sequence). There are 14 residues in the CDR3. The CDR3 loop is CASSGDWETYEQYF. The CDR3 coding sequence is TGTGCCAGCAGCGGGGACTGGGAAACCTACGAGCAGTACTTC.

The V gene is TRBV6-5, the J gene TRBJ1-2; D is undetermined. V shed 0 bases and J shed 3 bases, with 8 bases lying between them. The germline V gene encodes CDR1 MNHEY and CDR2 SVGAGI. The CDR3 loop spans 14 amino acids. For the CDR3, the DNA is TGTGCCAGCAGTTACTCACGGGAATACTATGGCTACACCTTC. Translating it yields CASSYSREYYGYTF.

This chain links TRBV27 with TRBJ2-2; unclear D gene. This CDR3 comprises 14 residues. Germline-derived CDR1 and CDR2 are MNHEY and SMNVEV (reference sequence). V was shortened by 4 bases and J by 9 bases, with 15 bases between the two germline ends. CDR3 in DNA: TGTGCCAGCAGTTCGCTGCCCGTAAGCTGGGAGCTGTTTTTT. Translated: CASSSLPVSWELFF.

The chain carries TRBV7-2 and TRBJ2-1; TRBD1 matches 9 bases. After removal of 5 bases from V and 7 bases from J, the junction contained 9 bases not matched to a gene. CDR3 size: 15 residues. The V gene's germline CDR1 is SGHTA and CDR2 FQGNSA. The CDR3: CASSPPGTGWNEQFF. CDR3 DNA sequence: TGTGCCAGCAGCCCCCCCGGGACAGGGTGGAATGAGCAGTTCTTC. The full variable domain, its missing parts supplied by reference TRBV7-2 and TRBJ2-1, is GAGVSQSPSNKVTEKGKDVELRCDPISGHTALYWYRQSLGQGLEFLIYFQGNSAPDKSGLPSDRFSAERTGGSVSTLTIQRTQQEDSAVYLCASSPPGTGWNEQFFGPGTRLTVL.

The J gene is TRBJ2-7, the V gene TRBV7-9; 7 bases align to TRBD1. This CDR3 has 14 amino acids. J lost 0 bases, V lost 7 bases, and 6 bases had no gene match. Germline CDR1 is SEHNR and CDR2 is FQNEAQ (reference sequence). In nucleotides, the CDR3 is TGTGCCAGCACACAGGCAGGGGGCTCCTACGAGCAGTACTTC. As protein: CASTQAGGSYEQYF.

The chain employs TRBV28 and TRBJ2-1, with TRBD2 matching 13 bases. The J segment lost 5 bases and the V segment lost 6 bases, leaving 7 bases of the junction unmatched. Germline assignment: CDR1 MDHEN and CDR2 SYDVKM. The CDR3 has 16 amino acids. In DNA, the CDR3 is TGTGCCAGCAGCCCCTTACTAGCGGGAGGGAACAATGAGCAGTTCTTC. Protein product: CASSPLLAGGNNEQFF. The full variable domain, its missing parts supplied by reference TRBV28 and TRBJ2-1, is DVKVTQSSRYLVKRTGEKVFLECVQDMDHENMFWYRQDPGLGLRLIYFSYDVKMKEKGDIPEGYSVSREKKERFSLILESASTNQTSMYLCASSPLLAGGNNEQFFGPGTRLTVL.

This chain uses TRBV5-1 with TRBJ2-7, with 10 bases that match TRBD1. The CDR3 is made up of 18 amino acids. CDR1 is SGHRS, CDR2 YFSETQ, per germline. The junction had 11 bases not matched to a gene; V was cut back by 0 bases and J by 2 bases. CDR3 nucleotide sequence: TGCGCCAGCAGCTTGGCAGGGCACCCCGGGACAGGGGCCTACGAGCAGTACTTC. Translating it yields CASSLAGHPGTGAYEQYF. The variable domain in full, with the rest retrieved from reference TRBV5-1 and TRBJ2-7, is KAGVTQTPRYLIKTRGQQVTLSCSPISGHRSVSWYQQTPGQGLQFLFEYFSETQRNKGNFPGRFSGRQFSNSRSEMNVSTLELGDSALYLCASSLAGHPGTGAYEQYFGPGTRLTVT.

V gene TRBV28 combines with J gene TRBJ2-1; TRBD1 agrees at 12 bases. CDR1 and CDR2 from the germline V gene are MDHEN and SYDVKM. The CDR3 runs 14 residues. Germline trimming cut 6 bases from V and 10 bases from J; bases unmatched to any gene: 7. CDR3 coding DNA: TGTGCCAGCAGATGGGACAGGGGGCGACCGGAGCAGTTCTTC. It yields the protein CASRWDRGRPEQFF.

This chain connects TRBV2 to TRBJ2-2, with TRBD2 identical over 14 bases. This CDR3 has 16 amino acids. The V and J ends lost 6 bases and 5 bases, in that order; junction bases with no gene match: 5. The germline V gene has CDR1 SNHLY and CDR2 FYNNEI. CDR3 region: CASRGLAGVSTGELFF. CDR3 DNA: TGTGCCAGCAGGGGACTAGCGGGAGTCAGTACCGGGGAGCTGTTTTTT.

Remarks on this clone: The junction departs from the called germline gene at one end, perhaps through a read error. The V call is TRBV7-7, the J call TRBJ2-7, with D hard to call. The CDR3 spans 13 residues. Germline CDR1 SSHAT, CDR2 FNYEAQ (reference sequence). The CDR3 nucleotides are TGTGCTAGCAGCTTAGGTGAACCCTACGAGCAGTACTTC. Amino acid sequence: CASSLGEPYEQYF. Full variable domain (missing parts from reference TRBV7-7 and TRBJ2-7): GAGVSQSPRYKVTKRGQDVTLRCDPISSHATLYWYQQALGQGPEFLTYFNYEAQPDKSGLPSDRFSAERPEGSISTLTIQRTEQRDSAMYRCASSLGEPYEQYFGPGTRLTVT.

The V gene is TRBV4-1, the J gene TRBJ2-2, with D unclear. From germline, CDR1 is MGHRA and CDR2 YSYEKL. The ends were cut back, 2 bases at V and 0 bases at J, with 4 bases in the middle. The CDR3 is made up of 14 amino acids. The CDR3 DNA reads as TGCGCCAGCAGCCAACAGTCGAACACCGGGGAGCTGTTTTTT. Residues: CASSQQSNTGELFF.

The rearrangement joins TRBV5-1 to TRBJ2-3; D might be TRBD1 (5 bases). V was pared by 0 bases and J by 4 bases, with 9 bases between. The CDR3 length is 14 residues. In germline, CDR1 is SGHRS, CDR2 YFSETQ. The CDR3: CASSLDRQADTQYF. CDR3 nucleotide sequence: TGCGCCAGCAGCTTGGACAGGCAGGCAGATACGCAGTATTTT.

The rearrangement uses TRBV6-5 and TRBJ2-1, with 9 positions matching TRBD1. CDR1 is MNHEY and CDR2 is SVGAGI in the germline V gene. V was clipped by 5 bases and J by 4 bases; unmatched bases: 3. This CDR3 spans 14 amino acids. The CDR3 region has the DNA TGTGCCAGCAGTCTGACAGGGGGATACAATGAGCAGTTCTTC. Translated: CASSLTGGYNEQFF.

The V call is TRBV5-1, the J call TRBJ2-1; perhaps TRBD2 as D (6 bases). From germline, CDR1 is SGHRS and CDR2 YFSETQ. This CDR3 is 14 amino acids long. V dropped 8 bases and J dropped 7 bases, with 19 bases sitting between them. The CDR3 region is CASEAGSSGNEQFF. The CDR3 bases are TGCGCCAGTGAGGCGGGGTCCAGTGGAAATGAGCAGTTCTTC.

The V and J genes are TRBV25-1 and TRBJ2-2; D gene unclear. Germline loops: CDR1 MGHDK, CDR2 SYGVNS. The CDR3 is made up of 16 amino acids. V was shortened by 0 bases and J by 4 bases, with 12 bases between the two germline ends. The CDR3, as DNA: TGTGCCAGCAGTGAATATAAGGCCTTCCGCACCGGGGAGCTGTTTTTT. Amino acid sequence: CASSEYKAFRTGELFF.